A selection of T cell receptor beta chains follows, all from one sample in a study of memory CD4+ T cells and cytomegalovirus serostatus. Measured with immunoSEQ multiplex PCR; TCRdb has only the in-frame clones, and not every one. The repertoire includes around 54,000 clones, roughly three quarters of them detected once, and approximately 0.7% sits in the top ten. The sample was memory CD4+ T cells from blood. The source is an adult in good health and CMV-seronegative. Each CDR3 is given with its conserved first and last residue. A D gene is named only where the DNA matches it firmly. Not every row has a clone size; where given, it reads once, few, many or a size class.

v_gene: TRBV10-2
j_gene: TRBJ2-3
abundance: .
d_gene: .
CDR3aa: CASSEWQTTDTQYF
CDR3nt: TGCGCCAGCAGTGAGTGGCAGACCACAGATACGCAGTATTTT

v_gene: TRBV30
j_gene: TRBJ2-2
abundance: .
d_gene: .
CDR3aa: CAWRRETNTGELFF
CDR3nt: TGTGCCTGGAGGAGAGAAACTAACACCGGGGAGCTGTTTTTT

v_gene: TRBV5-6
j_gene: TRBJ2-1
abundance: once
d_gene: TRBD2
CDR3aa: CASSLAGGTIYNEQFF
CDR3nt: TGTGCCAGCAGCTTGGCCGGTGGGACTATATACAATGAGCAGTTCTTC

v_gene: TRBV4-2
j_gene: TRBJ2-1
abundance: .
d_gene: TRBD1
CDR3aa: CASRTSGQGNEQFF
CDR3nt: TGTGCCAGCAGAACTTCGGGACAGGGTAACGAGCAGTTCTTC

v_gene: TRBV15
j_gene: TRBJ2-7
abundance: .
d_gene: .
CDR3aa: CATSRDLNYEQYF
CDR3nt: TGTGCCACCAGCAGAGATTTAAACTACGAGCAGTACTTC

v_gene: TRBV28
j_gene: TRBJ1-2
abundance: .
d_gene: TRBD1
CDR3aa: CASGLYLDREGDYGYTF
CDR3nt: TGTGCCAGCGGATTATATCTGGACAGGGAAGGGGACTATGGCTACACCTTC

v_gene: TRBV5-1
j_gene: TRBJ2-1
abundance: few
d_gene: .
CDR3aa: CASSLRWDWEQFF
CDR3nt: TGCGCCAGCAGCTTGCGGTGGGATTGGGAGCAGTTCTTC

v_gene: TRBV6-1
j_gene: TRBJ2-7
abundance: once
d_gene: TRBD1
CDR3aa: CASSVQQGAYEQYF
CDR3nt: TGTGCCAGCAGTGTACAGCAGGGGGCCTACGAGCAGTACTTC

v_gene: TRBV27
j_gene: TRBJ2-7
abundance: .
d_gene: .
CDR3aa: CASSLSLTKVTYEQYF
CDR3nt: TGTGCCAGCAGTTTATCCCTCACTAAGGTAACCTACGAGCAGTACTTC

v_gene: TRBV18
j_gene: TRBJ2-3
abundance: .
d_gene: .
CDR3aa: CASSPWGRTDTDTQYF
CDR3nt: TGTGCCAGCTCACCGTGGGGTAGGACAGACACAGATACGCAGTATTTT

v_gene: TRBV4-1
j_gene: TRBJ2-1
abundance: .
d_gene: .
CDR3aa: CASGTPSVNEQFF
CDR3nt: TGCGCCAGCGGGACTCCTAGTGTCAATGAGCAGTTCTTC

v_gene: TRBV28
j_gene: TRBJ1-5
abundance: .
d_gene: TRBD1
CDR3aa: CASSLDRGNQPQHF
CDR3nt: TGTGCCAGCAGTTTAGACAGGGGGAATCAGCCCCAGCATTTT

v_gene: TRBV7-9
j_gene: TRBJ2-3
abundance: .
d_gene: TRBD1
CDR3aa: CASSLVTGVGRNTQYF
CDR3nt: TGTGCCAGCAGCTTAGTGACAGGGGTCGGTCGAAATACGCAGTATTTT

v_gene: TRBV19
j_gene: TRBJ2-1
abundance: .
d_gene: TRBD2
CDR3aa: CASSGQAGGLNEQFF
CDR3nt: TGTGCCAGTAGTGGCCAGGCGGGAGGTTTAAATGAGCAGTTCTTC

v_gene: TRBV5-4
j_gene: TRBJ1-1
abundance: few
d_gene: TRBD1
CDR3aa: CASSGTDRSNTEAFF
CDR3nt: TGTGCCAGCAGCGGGACGGACAGGAGCAACACTGAAGCTTTCTTT

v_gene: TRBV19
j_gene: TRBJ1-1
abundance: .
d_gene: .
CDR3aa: CASSIKGPEAFF
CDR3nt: TGTGCCAGTAGTATCAAGGGGCCTGAAGCTTTCTTT

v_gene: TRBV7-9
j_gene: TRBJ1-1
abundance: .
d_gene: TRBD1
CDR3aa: CASSSRSRDRGLYTEAFF
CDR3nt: TGTGCCAGCAGCTCCCGATCTCGGGACAGGGGACTTTACACTGAAGCTTTCTTT

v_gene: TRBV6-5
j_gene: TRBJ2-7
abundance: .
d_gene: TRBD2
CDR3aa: CASYPSGNPYEQYF
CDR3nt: TGTGCCAGCTATCCCAGCGGGAATCCGTACGAGCAGTACTTC

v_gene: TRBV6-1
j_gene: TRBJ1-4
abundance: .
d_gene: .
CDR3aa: CASSEVGTGGGEKLFF
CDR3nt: TGTGCCAGCAGTGAAGTGGGGACCGGGGGTGGTGAAAAACTGTTTTTT

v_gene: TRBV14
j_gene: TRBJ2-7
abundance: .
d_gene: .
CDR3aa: CASSQDWSTRSYEQYF
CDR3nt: TGTGCCAGCAGCCAAGATTGGAGTACTCGATCCTACGAGCAGTACTTC

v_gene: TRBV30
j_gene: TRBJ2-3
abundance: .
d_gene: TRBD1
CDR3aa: CAWRTGKGGSTQYF
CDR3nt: TGTGCCTGGAGGACAGGGAAAGGGGGATCTACGCAGTATTTT

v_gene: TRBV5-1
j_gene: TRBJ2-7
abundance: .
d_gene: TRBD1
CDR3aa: CASTEPGQGREQYF
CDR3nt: TGCGCCAGTACCGAGCCGGGACAGGGTCGAGAGCAGTACTTC

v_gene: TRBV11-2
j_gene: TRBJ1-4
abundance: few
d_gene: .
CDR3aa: CASSPPYNEKLFF
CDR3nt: TGTGCCAGCAGCCCCCCATATAATGAAAAACTGTTTTTT

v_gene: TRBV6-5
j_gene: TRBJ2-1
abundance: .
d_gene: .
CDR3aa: CASYGVYEQFF
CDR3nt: TGTGCCAGCTATGGGGTCTATGAGCAGTTCTTC

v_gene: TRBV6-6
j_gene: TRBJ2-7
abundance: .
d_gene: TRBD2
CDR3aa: CASRGLAGGEQYF
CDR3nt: TGTGCCAGCAGGGGACTAGCGGGAGGCGAGCAGTACTTC

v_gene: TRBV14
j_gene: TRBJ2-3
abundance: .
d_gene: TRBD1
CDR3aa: CASRPTGRGGDTQYF
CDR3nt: TGTGCCAGCAGACCGACAGGGAGAGGGGGAGATACGCAGTATTTT

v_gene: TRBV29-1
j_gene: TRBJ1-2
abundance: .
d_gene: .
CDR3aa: CSAEGVGGGYTF
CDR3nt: TGCAGCGCGGAGGGGGTTGGAGGAGGCTACACCTTC

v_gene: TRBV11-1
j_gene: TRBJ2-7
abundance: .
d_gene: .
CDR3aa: CASSRNTYEQYF
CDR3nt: TGTGCCAGCAGCCGAAATACCTACGAGCAGTACTTC

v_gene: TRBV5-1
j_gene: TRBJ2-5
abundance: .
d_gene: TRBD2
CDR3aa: CASSLAGREETQYF
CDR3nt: TGCGCCAGCAGCTTGGCCGGGAGGGAAGAGACCCAGTACTTC

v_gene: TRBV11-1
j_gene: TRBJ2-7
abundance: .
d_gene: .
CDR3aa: CASSPHGGSYEQYF
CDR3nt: TGTGCCAGCAGCCCCCACGGGGGTTCCTACGAGCAGTACTTC

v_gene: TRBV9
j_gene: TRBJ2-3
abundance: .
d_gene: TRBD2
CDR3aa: CASSAIAGGPMGTQYF
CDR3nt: TGTGCCAGCAGCGCGATAGCGGGAGGGCCGATGGGTACGCAGTATTTT

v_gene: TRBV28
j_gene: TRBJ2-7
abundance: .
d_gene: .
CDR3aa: CASSLGQFKTYEQYF
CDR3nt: TGTGCCAGCAGTTTGGGGCAGTTTAAGACCTACGAGCAGTACTTC

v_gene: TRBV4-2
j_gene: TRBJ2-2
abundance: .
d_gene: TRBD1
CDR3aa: CASSVGTAANTGELFF
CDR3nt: TGTGCCAGCAGCGTGGGGACAGCGGCGAACACCGGGGAGCTGTTTTTT

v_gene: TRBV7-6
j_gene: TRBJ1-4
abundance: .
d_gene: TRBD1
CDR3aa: CASSLGDRDSEKLFF
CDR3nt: TGTGCCAGCAGCTTAGGGGACAGGGATTCTGAAAAACTGTTTTTT

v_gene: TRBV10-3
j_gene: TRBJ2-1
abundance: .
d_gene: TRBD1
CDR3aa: CAISAGTGVRDEQFF
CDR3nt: TGTGCCATCAGCGCTGGGACAGGTGTTCGGGATGAGCAGTTCTTC

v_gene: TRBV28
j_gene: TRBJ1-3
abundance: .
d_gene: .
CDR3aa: CASSLGRNTIYF
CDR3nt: TGTGCCAGCAGTTTGGGGAGAAACACCATATATTTT

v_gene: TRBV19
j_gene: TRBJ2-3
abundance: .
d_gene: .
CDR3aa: CASSSEGGADTQYF
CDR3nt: TGTGCCAGTAGCAGTGAAGGGGGAGCAGATACGCAGTATTTT

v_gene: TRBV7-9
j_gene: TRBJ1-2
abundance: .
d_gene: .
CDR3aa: CASSLGLGGDGHGYTF
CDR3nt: TGTGCCAGCAGCTTAGGATTGGGGGGAGATGGTCATGGCTACACCTTC

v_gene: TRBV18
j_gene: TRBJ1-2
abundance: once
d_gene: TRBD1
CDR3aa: CASSPSQGGNYGYTF
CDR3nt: TGTGCCAGCTCACCATCACAGGGGGGGAACTATGGCTACACCTTC

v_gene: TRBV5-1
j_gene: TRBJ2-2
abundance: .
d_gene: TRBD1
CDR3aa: CASSSDRGGELFF
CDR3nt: TGCGCCAGCAGCAGCGACAGGGGAGGGGAGCTGTTTTTT

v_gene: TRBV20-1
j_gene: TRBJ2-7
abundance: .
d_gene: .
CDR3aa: CSARGSLEQYF
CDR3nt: TGCAGTGCTAGAGGGTCCCTCGAGCAGTACTTC

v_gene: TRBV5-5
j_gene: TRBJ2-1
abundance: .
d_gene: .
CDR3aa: CASSLGPDNEQFF
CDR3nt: TGTGCCAGCAGCTTGGGGCCGGACAATGAGCAGTTCTTC

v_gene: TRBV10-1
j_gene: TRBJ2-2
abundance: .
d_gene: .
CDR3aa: CASSDRGRELFF
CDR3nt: TGCGCCAGCAGTGATAGGGGCCGGGAGCTGTTTTTT

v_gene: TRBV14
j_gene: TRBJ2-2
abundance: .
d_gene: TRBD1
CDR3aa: CASSRWTGTNTGELFF
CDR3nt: TGTGCCAGCAGCCGTTGGACAGGGACGAACACCGGGGAGCTGTTTTTT

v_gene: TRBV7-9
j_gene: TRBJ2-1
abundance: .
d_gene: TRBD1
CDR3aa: CASSKGQVSSEQFF
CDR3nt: TGTGCCAGCAGCAAAGGACAGGTTTCGAGTGAGCAGTTCTTC

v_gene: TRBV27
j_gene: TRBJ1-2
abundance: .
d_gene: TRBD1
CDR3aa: CASKAGGRGGYTF
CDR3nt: TGTGCCAGCAAGGCAGGGGGCAGGGGAGGCTACACCTTC

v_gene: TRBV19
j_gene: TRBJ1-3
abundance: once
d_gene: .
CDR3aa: CASSIEPGRNTIYF
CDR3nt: TGTGCCAGTAGTATAGAACCAGGGCGAAACACCATATATTTT

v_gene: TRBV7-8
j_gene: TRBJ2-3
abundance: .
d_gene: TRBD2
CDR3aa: CASSRGGGRVTDTQYF
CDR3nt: TGTGCCAGCAGCCGTGGTGGCGGGAGAGTAACAGATACGCAGTATTTT

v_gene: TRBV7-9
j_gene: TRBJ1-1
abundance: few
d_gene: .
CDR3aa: CASSFLDKNTEAFF
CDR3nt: TGTGCCAGCAGCTTCCTGGACAAGAACACTGAAGCTTTCTTT

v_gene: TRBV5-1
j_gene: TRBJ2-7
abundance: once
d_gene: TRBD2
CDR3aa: CASSLVAGGIYEQYF
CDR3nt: TGCGCCAGCAGCTTGGTAGCGGGAGGGATCTACGAGCAGTACTTC

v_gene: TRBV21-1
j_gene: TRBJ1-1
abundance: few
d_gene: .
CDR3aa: CASSKAPGEEDTEAFF
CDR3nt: TGTGCCAGCAGCAAAGCCCCAGGGGAAGAGGACACTGAAGCTTTCTTT

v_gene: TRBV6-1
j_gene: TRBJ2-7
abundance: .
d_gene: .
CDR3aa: CASSLDGIDEQYF
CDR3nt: TGTGCCAGCAGTCTGGATGGGATCGACGAGCAGTACTTC

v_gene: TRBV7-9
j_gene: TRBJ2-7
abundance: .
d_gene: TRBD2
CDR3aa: CASSHHSGTSGSYEQYF
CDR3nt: TGTGCCAGCAGCCACCACTCCGGGACTAGCGGCTCCTACGAGCAGTACTTC

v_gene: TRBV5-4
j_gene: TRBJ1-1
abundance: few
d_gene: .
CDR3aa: CASSWGPKNTEAFF
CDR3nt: TGTGCCAGCAGCTGGGGGCCGAAGAACACTGAAGCTTTCTTT